The 2 T cell receptor beta chains given below trace back to one sample, sequenced in a study of T cells in Graves' hyperthyroidism and ophthalmopathy. RNA transcripts were the template for amplifying TCR beta CDR3 regions. HTBI primers were the set used in a first-round RT-PCR of the TCR CDR3. TCRdb recomputed calls from the multiplex PCR reads with MiXCR, one row per CDR3 protein. The repertoire has more than 250,000 distinct CDR3 sequences, about 16% of them found once; the top ten carry around 30%. Sequencing was performed on blood. Source of these receptors: a woman between 50 and 59 years old with Graves' hyperthyroidism that later progressed to Graves' ophthalmopathy.

The chain uses TRBV6-1 and TRBJ1-5, with D perhaps TRBD1 (5 bases). The CDR3 runs 12 residues. The germline V gene has CDR1 MNHNS and CDR2 SASEGT. The germline V and J ends were trimmed by 8 bases and 3 bases, with 8 bases remaining between them. The CDR3 spells CASRQNNQPQHF. DNA of the CDR3: TGTGCCAGCCGACAGAACAATCAGCCCCAGCATTTT.

V and J are TRBV19 and TRBJ2-7; no clear D. V was trimmed by 10 bases and J by 3 bases, leaving 13 bases between them. Germline values: CDR1 LNHDA, CDR2 SQIVND (reference sequence). The CDR3 is 12 residues long. Written as DNA, the CDR3 is TGTGCCACCGAAGACACCCGCTACGAGCAGTACTTC. This codes for CATEDTRYEQYF.